The rows below give T cell receptor beta chains drawn from one sample of a study of cytomegalovirus exposure and HLA in healthy donors. Profiled with immunoSEQ multiplex PCR; TCRdb holds only in-frame clones, not every one. The sample yields some 180,000 clones, over 75% seen once. The source material was PBMCs. The receptors were gathered from a woman in her 30s in good health and CMV-seronegative. Each CDR3 is given with its conserved first and last residue.

V	J	CDR3
TRBV30	TRBJ2-1	CAWSVAGSYNEQFF
TRBV7-2	TRBJ2-3	CASSLVTSGGTDTQYF
TRBV5-1	TRBJ1-2	CASSTQGGRYGYTF
TRBV9	TRBJ2-1	CASSSNRDRGEQFF
TRBV4-2	TRBJ1-2	CASSLRSGDRVYGYTF
TRBV6-5	TRBJ1-2	CASSYVGEIYGYTF
TRBV27	TRBJ2-5	CASSITGTRETQYF
TRBV28	TRBJ2-5	CASSSLAGGGETQYF
TRBV27	TRBJ2-3	CASSLPGGSTDTQYF
TRBV10-3	TRBJ2-3	CAIRSTGSTDTQYF
TRBV7-2	TRBJ1-1	CASSLEAGGAFF
TRBV6-1	TRBJ2-7	CASSELGQGYEQYF
TRBV5-5	TRBJ1-2	CASSLFAGPRGYTF
TRBV28	TRBJ2-7	CASSFFEDYEQYF
TRBV27	TRBJ1-2	CASSLRTGRYGYTF
TRBV6-1	TRBJ2-7	CASRPRGPWEQYF
TRBV6-1	TRBJ2-2	CASSKGAGELFF
TRBV11-1	TRBJ1-2	CASSHSPGNYGYTF
TRBV5-4	TRBJ2-5	CASSRTSGALETQYF
TRBV6-1	TRBJ1-2	CASSEASTGSYGYTF
TRBV7-3	TRBJ2-1	CASRPTGGKDEQFF
TRBV5-8	TRBJ2-6	CASSLPIGGQVVSGANVLTF
TRBV30	TRBJ1-5	CAWSTQGDQPQHF
TRBV6-1	TRBJ1-5	CASSESGVSNQPQHF
TRBV30	TRBJ2-1	CASTPAGGYNEQFF
TRBV6-1	TRBJ1-3	CASILRGLGFAIYF
TRBV20-1	TRBJ1-3	CSAKRGYTIYF
TRBV19	TRBJ1-2	CASSMRIYGYTF
TRBV7-6	TRBJ1-1	CASSLEAGRRDTEAFF
TRBV6-1	TRBJ1-4	CASSEALRQGATTLFF
TRBV6-5	TRBJ1-1	CASSWTDMNTEAFF
TRBV4-1	TRBJ2-7	CASSLRQGTTYEQYF
TRBV19	TRBJ1-5	CASSIDQSAEGNQPQHF
TRBV9	TRBJ2-5	CASSVGGGLPPQETQYF
TRBV9	TRBJ2-7	CASSPLKQGRGGEQYF
TRBV4-1	TRBJ2-7	CASSRPSGQGAQSYEQYF
TRBV5-5	TRBJ2-5	CASSLIVSGTGLRETQYF
TRBV2	TRBJ2-5	CASRKSGGNLLGTQYF
TRBV7-9	TRBJ2-3	CASGRADTQYF
TRBV7-3	TRBJ1-6	CSSSLRQGNNSPLHF
TRBV2	TRBJ1-2	CASSETGTFYGYTF
TRBV27	TRBJ1-6	CASTARGSGNSPLHF
TRBV5-4	TRBJ1-2	CASSFLGTSIYGYTF